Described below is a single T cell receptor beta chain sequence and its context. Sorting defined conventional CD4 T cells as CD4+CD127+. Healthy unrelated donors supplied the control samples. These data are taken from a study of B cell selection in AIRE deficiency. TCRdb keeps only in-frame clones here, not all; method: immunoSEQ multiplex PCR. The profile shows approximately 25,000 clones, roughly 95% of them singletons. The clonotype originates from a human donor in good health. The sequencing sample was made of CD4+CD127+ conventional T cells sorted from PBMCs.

In nucleotides, the CDR3 is TGTGCCAGCAGCGTAGCCAGGGGCACAGATACGCAGTATTTT. Translated: CASSVARGTDTQYF. The rearrangement joins TRBV9 to TRBJ2-3; possible D gene TRBD1, 5 bases. Germline loops: CDR1 SGDLS, CDR2 YYNGEE. CDR3 size: 14 residues. The ends were cut back, 0 bases at V and 1 base at J, with 6 bases in the middle.